Many counts were recorded for the clone carrying this TCR beta chain. TCRdb analysed the 5' RACE reads with MiXCR anew, one entry per CDR3 protein. Of under 200,000 distinct CDR3 sequences in the sample, 9.5% to 11% were seen once. Per the germline V gene, CDR1 is SGHTA and CDR2 is FQGNSA. The CDR3 covers 16 residues. V dropped 5 bases and J dropped 7 bases, with 18 bases sitting between them. This entry is derived from a study of T cells after yellow fever vaccination. Study-level information: Preparation of the low-cell-number fractions used SMART-Seq v4 Ultra Low Input.

The sequencing used CD8+ T cells sorted from PBMCs, collected 15 days after the yellow fever booster vaccination. The chain combines TRBV7-2 with TRBJ1-6; tentative D call: TRBD1 (6 bases). This TCR was sampled from a man between 18 and 29 years old who received the YFV17D yellow fever vaccine. The CDR3 DNA follows: TGTGCCAGCAGCCCCCGCTCGAGGGGGGACAATTCACCCCTCCACTTT. It specifies CASSPRSRGDNSPLHF.